This T cell receptor beta chain was retrieved from a study of blood T cells in healthy people across ages. Every donor gave about 9 milliliters of peripheral blood. Primers used in a second PCR of roughly 6 to 11 cycles were a sample-barcoded 5' primer and a J-beta primer mix. Each of the cDNA molecules was tagged by a template-switch adaptor with 12 random nucleotides. TCRdb re-analysed the 5' RACE reads in MiXCR, keeping a single row per CDR3 protein. The table lists around 900,000 distinct CDR3 sequences, 29% of them singletons. Of note for this clonotype: A much larger clone sits a single nucleotide away, making a read error possible.

Germline assignment: CDR1 SGHTA and CDR2 FQGNSA. This CDR3 has 14 residues. The sample consisted of blood. This chain connects TRBV7-2 to TRBJ2-5, with a tentative D call TRBD1 (6 bases). The tail of the sequence fits TRBJ2-7 better, so the J call may be wrong. The TCR comes from a woman of 80 years or more in good health. CDR3 amino acids: CASSPDTGRYEQYF. CDR3 sequence (DNA): TGTGCCAGCAGCCCTGATACAGGGCGCTACGAGCAGTACTTC.